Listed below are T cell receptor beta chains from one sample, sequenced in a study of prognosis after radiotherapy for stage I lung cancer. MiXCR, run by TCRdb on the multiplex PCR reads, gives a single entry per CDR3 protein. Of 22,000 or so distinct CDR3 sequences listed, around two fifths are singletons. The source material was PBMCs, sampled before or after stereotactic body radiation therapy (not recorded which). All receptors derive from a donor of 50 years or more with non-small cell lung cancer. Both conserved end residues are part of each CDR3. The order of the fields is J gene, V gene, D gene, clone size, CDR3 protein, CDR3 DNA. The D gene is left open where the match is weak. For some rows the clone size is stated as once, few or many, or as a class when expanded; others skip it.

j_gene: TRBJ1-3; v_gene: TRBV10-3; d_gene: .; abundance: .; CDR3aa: CAIRGDSGNTIYF; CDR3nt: TGTGCCATCAGGGGGGACTCTGGAAACACCATATATTTT
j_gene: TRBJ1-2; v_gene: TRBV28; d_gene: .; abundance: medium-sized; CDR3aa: CASRPLGTDYGYTF; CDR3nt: TGTGCCAGCAGACCCCTTGGGACGGACTATGGCTACACCTTC
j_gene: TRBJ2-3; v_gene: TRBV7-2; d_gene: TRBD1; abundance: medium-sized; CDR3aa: CASASTGVRDTQYF; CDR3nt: TGTGCCAGCGCTTCAACAGGGGTGAGAGATACGCAGTATTTT
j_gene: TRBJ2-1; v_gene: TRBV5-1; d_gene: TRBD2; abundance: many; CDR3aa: CASSLLPGGGLSEQFF; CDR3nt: TGCGCCAGCAGCTTGTTGCCCGGGGGGGGCCTGAGTGAGCAGTTCTTC
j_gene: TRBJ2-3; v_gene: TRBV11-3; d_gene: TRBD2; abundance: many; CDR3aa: CASSLIRRGMDTQYF; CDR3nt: TGTGCCAGCAGCTTGATCCGGCGGGGGATGGATACGCAGTATTTT
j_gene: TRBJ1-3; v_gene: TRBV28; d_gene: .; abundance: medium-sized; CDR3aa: CASSPDLASGNTIYF; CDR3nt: TGTGCCAGCAGTCCCGACTTGGCCTCTGGAAACACCATATATTTT
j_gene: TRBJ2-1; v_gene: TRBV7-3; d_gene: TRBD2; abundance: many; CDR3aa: CASSGGVASYNEQFF; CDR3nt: TGTGCCAGCAGCGGGGGGGTAGCGTCCTACAATGAGCAGTTCTTC
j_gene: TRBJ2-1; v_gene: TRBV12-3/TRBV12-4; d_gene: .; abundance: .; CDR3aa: CASSTTIREQFF; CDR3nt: TGTGCCAGCAGCACGACTATCCGGGAGCAGTTCTTT
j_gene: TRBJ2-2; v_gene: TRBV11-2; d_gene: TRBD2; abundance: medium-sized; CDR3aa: CASSWTQLASGELFF; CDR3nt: TGTGCCAGCAGCTGGACCCAACTAGCGTCCGGGGAGCTGTTTTTT
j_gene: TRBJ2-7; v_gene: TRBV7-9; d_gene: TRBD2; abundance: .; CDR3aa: CASRYVAGSREQYF; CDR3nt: TGTGCCAGCAGATATGTAGCGGGATCACGAGAGCAGTACTTC
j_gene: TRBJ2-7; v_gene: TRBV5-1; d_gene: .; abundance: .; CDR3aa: CASSLRGRAYEQYF; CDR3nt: TGCGCCAGCAGCTTAAGGGGGAGGGCATACGAGCAGTACTTC
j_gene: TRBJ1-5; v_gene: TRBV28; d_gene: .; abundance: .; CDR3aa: CASSPGRNQPQHF; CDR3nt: TGTGCCAGCAGCCCGGGACGGAATCAGCCCCAGCATTTT
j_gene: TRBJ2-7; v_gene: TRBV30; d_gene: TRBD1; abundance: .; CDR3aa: CAWSVTIPGQGTNYEQYF; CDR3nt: TGTGCCTGGAGTGTCACTATTCCGGGACAGGGGACTAATTACGAGCAGTACTTC
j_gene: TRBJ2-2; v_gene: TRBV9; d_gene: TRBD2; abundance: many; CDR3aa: CASSALSSGGVHGELFF; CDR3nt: TGTGCCAGCAGCGCATTGAGTAGCGGGGGGGTCCACGGGGAGCTGTTTTTT
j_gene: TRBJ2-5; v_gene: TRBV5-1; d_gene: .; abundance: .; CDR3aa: CASRLGRGPGEAQYF; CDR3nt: TGCGCCAGCAGATTGGGAAGGGGGCCGGGGGAGGCCCAGTACTTC
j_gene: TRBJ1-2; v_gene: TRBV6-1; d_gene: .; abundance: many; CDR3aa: CASTPTDRGTYGYTF; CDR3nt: TGTGCCAGCACCCCAACTGATAGGGGAACCTATGGCTACACCTTC
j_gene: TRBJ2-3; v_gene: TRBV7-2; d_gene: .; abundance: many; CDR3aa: CASSLARVLDTQYF; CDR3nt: TGTGCCAGCAGCTTAGCGCGGGTTTTAGATACGCAGTATTTT
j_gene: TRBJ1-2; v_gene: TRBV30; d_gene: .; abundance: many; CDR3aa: CAWSVGGLGYTF; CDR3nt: TGTGCCTGGAGTGTGGGGGGTTTAGGCTACACCTTC
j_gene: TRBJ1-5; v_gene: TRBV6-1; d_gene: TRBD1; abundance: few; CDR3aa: CASRPRTGGSNQPQHF; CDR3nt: TGTGCCAGCAGGCCGAGGACAGGGGGAAGCAATCAGCCCCAGCATTTT
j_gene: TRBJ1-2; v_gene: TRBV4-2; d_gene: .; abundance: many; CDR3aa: CASSQTENYGYTF; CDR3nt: TGTGCCAGCAGCCAAACAGAAAACTATGGCTACACCTTC
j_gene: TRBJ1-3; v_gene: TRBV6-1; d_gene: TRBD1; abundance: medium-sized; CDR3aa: CASSPGTGSSGNTIYF; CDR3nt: TGTGCCAGCAGTCCCGGGACAGGGAGCTCTGGAAACACCATATATTTT
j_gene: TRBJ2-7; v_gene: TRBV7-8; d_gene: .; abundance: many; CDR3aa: CASSSDDYEQYF; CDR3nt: TGTGCCAGCAGCTCAGACGACTACGAGCAGTACTTC
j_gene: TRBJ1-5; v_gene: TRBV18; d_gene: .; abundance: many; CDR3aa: CASSQGSAQPQHF; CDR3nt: TGTGCCAGCTCACAAGGGTCGGCTCAGCCCCAGCATTTT
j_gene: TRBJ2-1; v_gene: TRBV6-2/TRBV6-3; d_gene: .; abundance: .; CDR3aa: CATRVQGSYNEQFF; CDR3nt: TGTGCCACAAGAGTACAAGGCTCCTACAATGAGCAGTTCTTC
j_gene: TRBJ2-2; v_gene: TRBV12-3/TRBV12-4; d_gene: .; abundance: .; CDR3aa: CAISLYFSGGELFF; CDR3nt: TGTGCCATCAGTCTATACTTCTCCGGCGGGGAGCTGTTTTTT
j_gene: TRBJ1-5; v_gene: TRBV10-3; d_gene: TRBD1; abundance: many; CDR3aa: CAISDTGTGDLAQHF; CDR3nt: TGTGCCATCAGTGATACCGGGACAGGGGATTTGGCCCAGCATTTT
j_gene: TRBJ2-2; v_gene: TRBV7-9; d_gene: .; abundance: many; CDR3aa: CASSFLRTITRGGELFF; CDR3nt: TGTGCCAGCAGCTTTCTCCGGACAATTACGAGGGGCGGGGAGCTGTTTTTT
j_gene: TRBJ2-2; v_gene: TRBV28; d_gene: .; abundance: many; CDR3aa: CASSFQGFRRSTGELFF; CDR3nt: TGTGCCAGCAGTTTCCAGGGGTTTAGGCGATCCACCGGGGAGCTGTTTTTT
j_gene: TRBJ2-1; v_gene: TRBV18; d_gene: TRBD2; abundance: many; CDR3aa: CASSPSSQLTSGRSREQFF; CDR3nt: TGTGCCAGCTCACCATCTTCCCAATTGACTAGCGGGAGGTCTCGTGAGCAGTTCTTC
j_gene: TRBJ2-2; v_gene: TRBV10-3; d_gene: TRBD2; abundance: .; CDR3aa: CAISLLAGGPSGELFF; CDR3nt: TGTGCCATCAGTCTACTAGCGGGAGGGCCTTCCGGGGAGCTGTTTTTT
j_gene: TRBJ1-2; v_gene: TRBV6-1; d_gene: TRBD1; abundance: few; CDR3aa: CASSPDRGGENTF; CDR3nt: TGTGCCAGCAGCCCTGACAGGGGAGGTGAAAACACCTTC
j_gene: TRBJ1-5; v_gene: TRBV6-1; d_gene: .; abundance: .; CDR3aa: CASRQGDQPQHF; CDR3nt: TGTGCCAGCAGGCAGGGTGATCAGCCCCAGCATTTT
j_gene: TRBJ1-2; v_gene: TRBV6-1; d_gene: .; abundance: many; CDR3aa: CASTISIGGRYGYTF; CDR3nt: TGTGCCAGCACCATATCAATAGGGGGGCGATATGGCTACACCTTC
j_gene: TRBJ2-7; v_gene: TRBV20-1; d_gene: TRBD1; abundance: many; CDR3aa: CSATIPGQGKEQYF; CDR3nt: TGCAGTGCTACAATACCAGGACAGGGGAAAGAGCAGTACTTC
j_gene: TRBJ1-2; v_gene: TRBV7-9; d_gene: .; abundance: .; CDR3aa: CASSPDVRGGYTF; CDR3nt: TGTGCCAGCAGCCCGGACGTCCGTGGTGGCTACACCTTC
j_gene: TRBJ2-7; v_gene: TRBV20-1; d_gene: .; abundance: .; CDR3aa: CSAMGDSYEQYF; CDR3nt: TGCAGTGCTATGGGAGATTCCTACGAGCAGTACTTC
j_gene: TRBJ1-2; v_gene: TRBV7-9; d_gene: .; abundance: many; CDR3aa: CASSSRGVQRLYGYTF; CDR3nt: TGTGCCAGCAGCTCAAGGGGAGTTCAACGACTCTATGGCTACACCTTC
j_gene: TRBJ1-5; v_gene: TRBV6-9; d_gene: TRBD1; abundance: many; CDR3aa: CASSYRDRGIFSNQPQHF; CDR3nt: TGTGCCAGCAGTTACCGGGACAGGGGAATTTTTAGCAATCAGCCCCAGCATTTT
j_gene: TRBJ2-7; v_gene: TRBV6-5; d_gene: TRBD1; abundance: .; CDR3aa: CASSYSATGGYEQYF; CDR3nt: TGTGCCAGCAGTTACTCCGCGACAGGGGGTTACGAGCAGTACTTC
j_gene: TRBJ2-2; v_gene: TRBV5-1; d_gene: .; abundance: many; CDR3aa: CASSLAPASGTGELFF; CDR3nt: TGCGCCAGCAGCTTGGCCCCAGCAAGTGGCACCGGGGAGCTGTTTTTT
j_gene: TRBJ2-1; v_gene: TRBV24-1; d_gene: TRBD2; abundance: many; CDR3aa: CATTGGSDSYNEQFF; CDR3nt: TGTGCCACCACCGGCGGGAGTGACTCCTACAATGAGCAGTTCTTC
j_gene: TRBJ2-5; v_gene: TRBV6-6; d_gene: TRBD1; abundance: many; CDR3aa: CASSYSSGQEGTQYF; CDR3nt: TGTGCCAGCAGTTACTCGAGCGGACAGGAAGGGACCCAGTACTTC
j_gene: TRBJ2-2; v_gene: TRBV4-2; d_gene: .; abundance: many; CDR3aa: CASSQDNSGKVTGELFF; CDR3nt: TGTGCCAGCAGCCAAGATAATTCGGGTAAAGTCACCGGGGAGCTGTTTTTT
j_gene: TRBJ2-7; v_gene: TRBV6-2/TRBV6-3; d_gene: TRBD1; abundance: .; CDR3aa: CASSRDRDYEQYF; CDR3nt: TGTGCCAGCAGTAGGGACAGGGACTACGAGCAGTACTTC
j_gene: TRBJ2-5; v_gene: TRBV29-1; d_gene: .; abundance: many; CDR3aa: CSVEDRQRAETQYF; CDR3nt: TGCAGCGTTGAAGATAGACAGCGGGCAGAGACCCAGTACTTC
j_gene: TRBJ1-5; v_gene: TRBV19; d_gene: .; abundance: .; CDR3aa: CASSVSHQPQHF; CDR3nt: TGTGCCAGTAGTGTCAGTCATCAGCCCCAGCATTTT
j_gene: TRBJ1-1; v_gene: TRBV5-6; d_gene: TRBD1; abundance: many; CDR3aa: CASSFDRAEAFF; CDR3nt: TGTGCCAGCAGTTTTGACAGGGCTGAAGCTTTCTTT
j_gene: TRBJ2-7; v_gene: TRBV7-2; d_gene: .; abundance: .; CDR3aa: CASRPTGYPYEQYF; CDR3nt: TGTGCCAGCAGACCGACTGGGTACCCCTACGAGCAGTACTTC
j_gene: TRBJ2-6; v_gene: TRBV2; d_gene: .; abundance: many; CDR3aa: CASLLNGANVLTF; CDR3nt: TGTGCCAGCCTACTGAATGGGGCCAACGTCCTGACTTTC
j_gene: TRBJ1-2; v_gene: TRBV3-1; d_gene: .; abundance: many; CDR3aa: CASSQTLGNYGYTF; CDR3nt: TGTGCCAGCAGCCAAACTTTAGGGAACTATGGCTACACCTTC
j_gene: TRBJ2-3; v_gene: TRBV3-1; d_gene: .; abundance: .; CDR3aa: CASSHTATGVGSPDTQYF; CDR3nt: TGTGCCAGCAGCCACACCGCCACGGGCGTCGGTAGCCCAGATACGCAGTATTTT
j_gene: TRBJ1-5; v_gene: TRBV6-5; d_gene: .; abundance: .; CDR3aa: CASSLRGGNQPQHF; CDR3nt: TGTGCCAGCAGTTTACGGGGAGGCAATCAGCCCCAGCATTTT
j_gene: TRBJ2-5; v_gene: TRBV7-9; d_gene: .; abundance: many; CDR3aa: CASSQRDFQETQYF; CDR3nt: TGTGCCAGCAGCCAAAGGGACTTCCAAGAGACCCAGTACTTC